This T cell receptor beta chain appears in the sequencing data of a study of blood T cell repertoires in COVID-19 (dated by TCRdb to 2020 to 2021). For the study in its entirety: Collaborator samples came from the United States, Italy and Spain and covered acute and convalescent phases of COVID-19. The samples were drawn from two sources: the first 160 participants of the ongoing ImmuneRACE study, and fewer than 1,500 subjects contributed by 6 global collaborators. The prospective study material was composed of cDNA or gDNA derived from T cells, B-cell-depleted T cells, or PBMCs. Subjects who had been exposed to COVID-19, were actively infected with it, or had recovered from it provided the deeply sampled blood TCRbeta repertoires that made up the dataset. A de-identified subject ID, COVID-19 status, age in years and sex were almost always included in the sample metadata. The repertoires were released in a freely available public database intended as a resource for research on the immune response to SARS-CoV-2. Where available, HLA class I and class II types were taken from metadata supplied by the sample provider and were not determined by assay-based typing.

Results the study describes overall, beyond this receptor: Clinical and demographic metadata were provided uncurated, with the amount varying by source and participant.

Notes on this clone: It has no known antigen specificity. Within one base of it there is no much larger clone, and no base qualities were kept.

From the cysteine through the phenylalanine, the CDR3 covers 16 amino acids. Of the read, only the CDR3 DNA is kept; its 48 bases are in frame from base 1. V lost 5 bases and J lost 1 base, and the count of bases not matched to a germline gene is 7. Via the germline V gene, CDR1 is SGHNT and CDR2 YENEEA. The collaborating institutions used their own protocols to collect whole blood in K2EDTA tubes. For TCRbeta analysis, collaborators shipped samples in one of three forms: frozen whole blood, isolated PBMCs, or DNA extracted from either of those sample types. The immunoSEQ Assay, a bias-controlled multiplex PCR, was used to amplify TCRbeta CDR3 regions from genomic DNA. As for the original processing: Within the assay, amplification of reference gene primers was used to estimate how many nucleated cells each sample contained. Sequence reads were collapsed and filtered to measure the absolute abundance of every unique TCRbeta CDR3 rearrangement. For each sample, productive Simpson clonality was calculated as the square root of Simpson's diversity index over productive rearrangements. Sourced from immuneACCESS, this table was stored by TCRdb with only in-frame sequences that have V and J called. A share of the clones is absent; for the studies checked, an unresolved V gene accounts for under half, and the remainder has no known explanation. The V and J calls and clone size were taken over from that table, and D and trimming were inferred from the DNA. The sample includes 110,000 or so clones, with 84% observed a single time. Under 9.5% of the sample is held by the ten biggest clonotypes.

The rearrangement combines TRBV11-3 with TRBJ2-1; TRBD2 agrees with 8 junctional bases. The source of this sequence is a middle-aged woman with acute or convalescent COVID-19. Sequencing input: peripheral blood. The CDR3 amino acid sequence is: CASSKAGGPSYNEQFF. The nucleotides read TGTGCCAGCAGCAAGGCGGGGGGCCCTTCCTACAATGAGCAGTTCTTC.